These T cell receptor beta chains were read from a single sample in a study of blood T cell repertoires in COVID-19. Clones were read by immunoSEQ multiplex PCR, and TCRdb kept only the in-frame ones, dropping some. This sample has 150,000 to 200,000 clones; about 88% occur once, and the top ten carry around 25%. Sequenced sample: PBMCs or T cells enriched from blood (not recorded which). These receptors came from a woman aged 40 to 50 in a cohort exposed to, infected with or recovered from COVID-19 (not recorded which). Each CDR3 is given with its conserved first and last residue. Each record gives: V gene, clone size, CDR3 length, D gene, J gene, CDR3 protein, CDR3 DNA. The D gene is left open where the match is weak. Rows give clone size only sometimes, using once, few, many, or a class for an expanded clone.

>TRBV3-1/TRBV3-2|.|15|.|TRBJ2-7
CASSQESYGGYEQYF
TGTGCCAGCAGCCAAGAAAGTTACGGGGGCTACGAGCAGTACTTC
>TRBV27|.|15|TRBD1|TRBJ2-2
CASSSRLGTDGELFF
TGTGCCAGCAGTTCACGACTCGGGACAGACGGGGAGCTGTTTTTT
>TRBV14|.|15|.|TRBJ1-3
CASSPGGSSGNTIYF
TGTGCCAGCAGTCCGGGGGGTAGCTCTGGAAACACCATATATTTT
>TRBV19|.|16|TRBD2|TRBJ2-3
CASSMFGSGRTDTQYF
TGTGCCAGTAGTATGTTTGGCAGCGGGAGAACAGATACGCAGTATTTT
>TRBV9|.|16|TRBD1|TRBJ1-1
CASSSTQGTVNTEAFF
TGTGCCAGCAGCTCTACACAGGGGACGGTGAACACTGAAGCTTTCTTT
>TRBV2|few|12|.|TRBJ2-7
CASSVPGVEQYF
TGTGCCAGCAGTGTTCCAGGGGTCGAGCAGTACTTC
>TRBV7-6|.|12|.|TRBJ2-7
CASSLDQGEQYF
TGTGCCAGCAGCCTAGACCAGGGCGAGCAGTACTTC
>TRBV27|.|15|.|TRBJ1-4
CASSLKNRVAEKLFF
TGTGCCAGCAGTTTAAAAAACAGGGTGGCGGAAAAACTGTTTTTT
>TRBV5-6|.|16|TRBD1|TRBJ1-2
CASSPEPGQGGYGYTF
TGTGCCAGCAGCCCTGAACCGGGACAGGGTGGCTATGGCTACACCTTC
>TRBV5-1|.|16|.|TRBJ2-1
CASSLAASSSYNEQFF
TGCGCCAGCAGCTTGGCGGCTAGCTCCTCCTACAATGAGCAGTTCTTC
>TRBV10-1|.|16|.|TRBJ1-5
CAIAMSQGLCDQPQHF
TGCGCCATAGCTATGAGCCAGGGCCTCTGTGATCAGCCCCAGCATTTT
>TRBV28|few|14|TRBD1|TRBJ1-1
CASSRGREVTEAFF
TGTGCCAGCAGCAGGGGGCGCGAGGTCACTGAAGCTTTCTTT
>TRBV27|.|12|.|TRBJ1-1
CATHHIRGEAFF
TGTGCCACCCATCATATCAGGGGTGAAGCTTTCTTT
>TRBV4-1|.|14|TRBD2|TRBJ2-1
CASSPSGGALGPVF
TGCGCCAGCAGCCCTAGCGGGGGGGCATTGGGCCCGGTCTTC
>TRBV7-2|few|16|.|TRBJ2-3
CASSHVWQGSTDTQYF
TGTGCCAGCAGCCATGTTTGGCAGGGGAGCACAGATACGCAGTATTTT
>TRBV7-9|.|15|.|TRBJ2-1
CASSPRWQGTDEQFF
TGTGCCAGCAGCCCCCGATGGCAGGGTACGGATGAGCAGTTCTTC
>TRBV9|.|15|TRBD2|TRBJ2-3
CASSGTSGRADTQYF
TGTGCCAGCAGCGGGACTAGCGGGAGGGCAGATACGCAGTATTTT
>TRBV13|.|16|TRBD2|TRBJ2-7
CASSSSGTSGSYEQYF
TGTGCCAGCAGCTCCTCCGGGACTAGCGGGAGCTACGAGCAGTACTTC
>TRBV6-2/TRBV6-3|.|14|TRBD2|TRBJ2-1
CASSPSGRSDEQFF
TGTGCCAGCAGTCCCAGCGGGAGGTCGGATGAGCAGTTCTTC
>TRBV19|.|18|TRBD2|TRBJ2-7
CASSISLAGGQLSYEQYF
TGTGCCAGTAGTATTTCGCTAGCGGGGGGCCAATTATCCTACGAGCAGTACTTC
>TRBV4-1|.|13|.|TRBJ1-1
CASSQGGYTEAFF
TGCGCCAGCAGCCAGGGAGGGTACACTGAAGCTTTCTTT
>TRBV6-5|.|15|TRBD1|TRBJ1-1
CASSDRTGTDTEAFF
TGTGCCAGCAGCGACCGGACAGGGACGGACACTGAAGCTTTCTTT
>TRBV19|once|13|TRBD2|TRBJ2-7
CATKKREDDEQYF
TGTGCCACTAAGAAGCGGGAGGACGACGAGCAGTACTTC
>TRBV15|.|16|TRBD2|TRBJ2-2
CATSRSRTSGTGELFF
TGTGCCACCAGCAGATCCCGGACTAGCGGGACCGGGGAGCTGTTTTTT
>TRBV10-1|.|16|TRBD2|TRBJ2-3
CASSEGLAGSTDTQYF
TGCGCCAGCAGTGAAGGACTAGCGGGAAGCACAGATACGCAGTATTTT
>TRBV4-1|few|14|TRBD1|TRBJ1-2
CASSQVGTGAGYTF
TGCGCCAGCAGCCAAGTAGGGACAGGGGCTGGCTACACCTTC
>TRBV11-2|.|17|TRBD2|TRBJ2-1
CASSLRVGLAGYNEQFF
TGTGCCAGCAGCTTAAGGGTCGGACTAGCGGGCTACAATGAGCAGTTCTTC
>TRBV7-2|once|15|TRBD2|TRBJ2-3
CASSFGGSRTDTQYF
TGTGCCAGCAGCTTTGGCGGGAGTCGGACAGATACGCAGTATTTT